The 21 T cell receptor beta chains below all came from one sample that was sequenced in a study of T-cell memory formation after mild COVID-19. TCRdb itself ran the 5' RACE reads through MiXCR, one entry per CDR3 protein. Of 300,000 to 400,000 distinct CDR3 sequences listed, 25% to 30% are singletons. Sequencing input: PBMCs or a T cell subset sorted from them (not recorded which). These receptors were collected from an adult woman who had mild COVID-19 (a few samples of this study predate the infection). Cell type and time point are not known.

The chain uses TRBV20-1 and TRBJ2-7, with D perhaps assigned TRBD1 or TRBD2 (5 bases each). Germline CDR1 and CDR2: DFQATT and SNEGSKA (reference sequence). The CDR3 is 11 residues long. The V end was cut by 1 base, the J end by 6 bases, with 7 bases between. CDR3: CSARGGSEQYF. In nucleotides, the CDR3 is TGCAGTGCTAGAGGGGGGTCCGAGCAGTACTTC.

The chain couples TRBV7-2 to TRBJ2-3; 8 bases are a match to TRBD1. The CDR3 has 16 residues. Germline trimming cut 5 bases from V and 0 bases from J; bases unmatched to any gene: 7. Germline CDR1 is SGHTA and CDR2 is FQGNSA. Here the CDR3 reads CASSLYRGTSTDTQYF. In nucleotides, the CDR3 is TGTGCCAGCAGCCTTTACAGGGGGACTAGCACAGATACGCAGTATTTT.

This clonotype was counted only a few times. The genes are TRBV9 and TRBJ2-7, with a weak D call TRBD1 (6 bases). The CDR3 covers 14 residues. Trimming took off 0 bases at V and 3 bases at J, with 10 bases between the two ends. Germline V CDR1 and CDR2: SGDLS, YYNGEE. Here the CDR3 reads CASSVEGQYYEQYF. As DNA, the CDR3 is TGTGCCAGCAGCGTAGAAGGACAGTACTACGAGCAGTACTTC.

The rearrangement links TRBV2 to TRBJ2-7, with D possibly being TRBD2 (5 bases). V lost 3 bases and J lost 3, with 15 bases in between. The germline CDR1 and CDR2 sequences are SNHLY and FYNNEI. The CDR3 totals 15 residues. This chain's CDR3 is CASSESPERYYEQYF. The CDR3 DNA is TGTGCCAGCAGTGAGTCCCCGGAGCGGTACTACGAGCAGTACTTC.

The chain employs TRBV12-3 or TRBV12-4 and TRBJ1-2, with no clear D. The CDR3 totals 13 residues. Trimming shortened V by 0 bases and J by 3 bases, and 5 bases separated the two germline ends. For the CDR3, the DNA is TGTGCCAGCAGTTTAGCGACGGACTATGGCTACACCTTC. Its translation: CASSLATDYGYTF.

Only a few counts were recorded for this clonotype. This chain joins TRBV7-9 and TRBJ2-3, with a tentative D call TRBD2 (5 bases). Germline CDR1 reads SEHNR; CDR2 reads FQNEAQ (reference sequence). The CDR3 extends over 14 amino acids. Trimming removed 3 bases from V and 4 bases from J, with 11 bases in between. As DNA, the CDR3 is TGTGCCAGCAGCTTCTCCCCGAGGGCAGATACGCAGTATTTT. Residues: CASSFSPRADTQYF.

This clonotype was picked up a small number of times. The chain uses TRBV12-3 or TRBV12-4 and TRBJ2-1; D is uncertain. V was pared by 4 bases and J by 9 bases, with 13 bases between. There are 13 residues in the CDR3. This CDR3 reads CASSSSPVREQFF. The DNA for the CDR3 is TGTGCCAGCAGTTCCTCTCCGGTTCGTGAGCAGTTCTTC.

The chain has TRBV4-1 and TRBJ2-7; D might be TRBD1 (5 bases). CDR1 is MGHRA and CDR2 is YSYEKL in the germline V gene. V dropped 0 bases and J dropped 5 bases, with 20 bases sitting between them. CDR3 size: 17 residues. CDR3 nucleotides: TGCGCCAGCAGCCAAGATGGTAGGCAGGGAAGTTTTCACGAGCAGTACTTC. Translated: CASSQDGRQGSFHEQYF.

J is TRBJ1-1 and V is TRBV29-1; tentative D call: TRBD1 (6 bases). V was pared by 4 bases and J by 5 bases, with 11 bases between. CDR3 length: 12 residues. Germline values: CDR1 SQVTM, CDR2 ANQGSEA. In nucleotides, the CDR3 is TGCAGCGTTGTTCACAGGGAGACTGAAGCTTTCTTT. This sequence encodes CSVVHRETEAFF.

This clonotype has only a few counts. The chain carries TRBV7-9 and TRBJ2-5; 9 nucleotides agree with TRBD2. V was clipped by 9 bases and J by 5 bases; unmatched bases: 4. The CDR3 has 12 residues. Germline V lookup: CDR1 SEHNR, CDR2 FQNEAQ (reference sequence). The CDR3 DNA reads TGTGCCAGTCAGCGGGGGGTGGAGACCCAGTACTTC. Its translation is CASQRGVETQYF.

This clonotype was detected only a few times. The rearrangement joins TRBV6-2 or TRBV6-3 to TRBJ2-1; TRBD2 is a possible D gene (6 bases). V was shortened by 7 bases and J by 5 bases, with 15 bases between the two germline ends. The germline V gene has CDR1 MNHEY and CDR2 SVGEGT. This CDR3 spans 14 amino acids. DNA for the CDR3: TGTGCCAGCAACTTCGGAGGGTTCGACAATGAGCAGTTCTTC. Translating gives CASNFGGFDNEQFF.

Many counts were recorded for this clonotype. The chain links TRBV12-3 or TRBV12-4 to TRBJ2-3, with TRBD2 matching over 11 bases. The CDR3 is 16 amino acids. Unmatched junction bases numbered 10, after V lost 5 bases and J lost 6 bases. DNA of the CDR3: TGTGCCAGCAGTCGTAACTTAGCGGGGGGGCCCGATACGCAGTATTTT. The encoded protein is CASSRNLAGGPDTQYF.

The CDR3 DNA follows: TGCGCCAGCAGCTCCGAACCCCCGGGACTAGCGGCCTTTTCCTACAATGAGCAGTTCTTC. It codes for CASSSEPPGLAAFSYNEQFF. The chain combines TRBV5-1 with TRBJ2-1; 11 bases fit TRBD2. The trim removed 3 bases at V and 1 base at J, leaving 15 bases unmatched. Per germline, CDR1 SGHRS and CDR2 YFSETQ. The CDR3 is 20 amino acids.

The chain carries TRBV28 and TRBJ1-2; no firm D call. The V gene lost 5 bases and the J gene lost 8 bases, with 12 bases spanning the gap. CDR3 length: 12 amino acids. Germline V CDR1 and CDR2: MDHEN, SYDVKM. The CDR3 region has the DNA TGTGCCAGCAGTCCGGGTTTTCGGGGCTACACCTTC. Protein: CASSPGFRGYTF.

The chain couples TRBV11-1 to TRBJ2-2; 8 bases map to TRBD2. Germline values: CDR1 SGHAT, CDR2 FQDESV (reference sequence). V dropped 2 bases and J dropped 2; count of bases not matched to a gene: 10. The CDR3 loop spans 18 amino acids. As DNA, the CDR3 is TGTGCCAGCAGCTTAAAGCAAAGGAGCGGGGGTAACACCGGGGAGCTGTTTTTT. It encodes CASSLKQRSGGNTGELFF. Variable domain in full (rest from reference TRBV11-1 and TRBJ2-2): EAEVAQSPRYKITEKSQAVAFWCDPISGHATLYWYRQILGQGPELLVQFQDESVVDDSQLPKDRFSAERLKGVDSTLKIQPAELGDSAMYLCASSLKQRSGGNTGELFFGEGSRLTVL.

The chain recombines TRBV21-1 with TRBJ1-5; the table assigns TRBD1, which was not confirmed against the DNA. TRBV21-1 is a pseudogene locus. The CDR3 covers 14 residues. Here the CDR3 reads CASSKYRVHQPQHF. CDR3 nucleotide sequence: TGTGCCAGCAGTAAATACAGGGTTCACCAGCCCCAGCATTTT.

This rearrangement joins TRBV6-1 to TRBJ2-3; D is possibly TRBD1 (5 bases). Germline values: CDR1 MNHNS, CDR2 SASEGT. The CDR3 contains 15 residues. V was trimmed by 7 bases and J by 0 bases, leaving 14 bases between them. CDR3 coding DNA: TGTGCCAGCACCCCCAGGGCAATTAGCACAGATACGCAGTATTTT. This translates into CASTPRAISTDTQYF.

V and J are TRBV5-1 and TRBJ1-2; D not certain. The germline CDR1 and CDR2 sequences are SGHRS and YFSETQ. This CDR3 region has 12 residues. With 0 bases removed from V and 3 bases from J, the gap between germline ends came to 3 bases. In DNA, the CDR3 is TGCGCCAGCAGCTTGGCCGACTATGGCTACACCTTC. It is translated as CASSLADYGYTF.

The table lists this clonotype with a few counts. The DNA for the CDR3 is TGTGCCAGCAGCTTAGGTCAGGGGTCGTATGAGCAGTTCTTC. It is translated as CASSLGQGSYEQFF. The chain couples TRBV7-2 to TRBJ2-1; tentative D call: TRBD1 (6 bases). CDR1 and CDR2 from the germline V gene are SGHTA and FQGNSA. V lost 1 base, J lost 8 bases, and 12 bases lay in between. The CDR3 spans 14 residues.

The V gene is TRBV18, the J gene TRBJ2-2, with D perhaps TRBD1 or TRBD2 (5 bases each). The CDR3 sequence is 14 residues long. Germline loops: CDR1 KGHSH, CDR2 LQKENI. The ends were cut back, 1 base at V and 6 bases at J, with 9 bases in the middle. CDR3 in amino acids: CASSPRGIAGELFF. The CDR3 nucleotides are TGTGCCAGCTCACCACGGGGGATCGCCGGGGAGCTGTTTTTT.

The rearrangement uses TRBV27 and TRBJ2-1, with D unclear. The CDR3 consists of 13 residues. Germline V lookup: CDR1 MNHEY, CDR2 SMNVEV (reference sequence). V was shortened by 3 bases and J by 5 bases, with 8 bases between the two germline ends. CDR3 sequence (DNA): TGTGCCAGCAGTTTCGCGTTGAACAATGAGCAGTTCTTC. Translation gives CASSFALNNEQFF.